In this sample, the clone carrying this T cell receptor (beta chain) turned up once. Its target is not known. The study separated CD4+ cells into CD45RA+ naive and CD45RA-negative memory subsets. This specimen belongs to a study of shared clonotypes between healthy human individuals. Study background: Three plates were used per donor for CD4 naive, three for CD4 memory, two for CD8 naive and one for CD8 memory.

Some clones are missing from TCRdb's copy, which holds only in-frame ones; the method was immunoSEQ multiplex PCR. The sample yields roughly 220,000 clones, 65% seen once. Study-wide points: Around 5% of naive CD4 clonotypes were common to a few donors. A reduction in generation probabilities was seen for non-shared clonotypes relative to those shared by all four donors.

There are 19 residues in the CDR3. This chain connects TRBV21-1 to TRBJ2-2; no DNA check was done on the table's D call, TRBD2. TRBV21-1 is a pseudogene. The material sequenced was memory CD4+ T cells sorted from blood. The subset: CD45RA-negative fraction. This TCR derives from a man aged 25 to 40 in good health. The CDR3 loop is CASSTDKGLAGVRAGELFF. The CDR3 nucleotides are TGTGCCAGCAGCACCGACAAGGGACTAGCGGGAGTTAGGGCCGGGGAGCTGTTTTTT.